Described below is a single T cell receptor beta chain sequence and its context. Its matching antigen is unknown. V was trimmed by 3 bases and J by 6 bases, leaving 17 bases between them. CDR1 and CDR2 from the germline V gene are DFQATT and SNEGSKA (reference sequence). This CDR3 is 14 amino acids long. Sample treatment: 15 to 20 received Ad26.COV2.S at low or high dose, single or two shots; about 5 received placebo; per-sample allocation not given. Collection of the samples took place on day 63 after the first injection of vaccine or placebo. This sample stems from a study of Ad26.COV2.S vaccination and SARS-CoV-2 variants. Study findings and constraints: Participants given vaccine showed non-spike TCR breadth similar to that of placebo recipients.

Clones were sequenced by immunoSEQ multiplex PCR, and TCRdb holds only the in-frame ones, with some missing. The sample has about 350,000 clones, around nine tenths seen once. This receptor was identified in a person between 18 and 65 years old who received the Ad26.COV2.S COVID-19 vaccine or a placebo. The chain couples TRBV20-1 to TRBJ1-1; D unresolved. This specimen was peripheral blood, taken in a trial of Ad26.COV2.S vaccine versus placebo. CDR3: CSASSFGEEAEAFF. The CDR3 DNA reads as TGCAGTGCTAGTTCTTTCGGGGAGGAGGCTGAAGCTTTCTTT.